A selection of T cell receptor beta chains follows, all from one sample in a study of CD8 T cells in ankylosing spondylitis. TCRdb re-analysed the 5' RACE reads in MiXCR, keeping a single row per CDR3 protein. Seen here are around 770,000 distinct CDR3 sequences, about an eighth observed once, and the top ten hold roughly 0.51%. The source material was blood, either unsorted or a sorted T cell fraction (not recorded which). The receptors stem from a male donor with ankylosing spondylitis. The CDR3 runs from the conserved cysteine through the conserved F or W. The D gene is left open where the match is weak. Clone size is shown for a subset of rows, as once, few, many or a class of expanded clone.

v_gene	j_gene	abundance	d_gene	CDR3aa	CDR3nt
TRBV15	TRBJ2-7	-	-	CATSRQSAEEPYEQYF	TGTGCCACCAGCAGACAATCGGCAGAGGAACCCTACGAGCAGTACTTC
TRBV20-1	TRBJ2-7	many	TRBD2	CSARRTSGYEQYF	TGCAGTGCTAGGAGGACTAGCGGATACGAGCAGTACTTC
TRBV4-1	TRBJ2-1	few	-	CASRGGREQFF	TGCGCCAGCAGGGGGGGCCGGGAGCAGTTCTTC
TRBV12-3/TRBV12-4	TRBJ1-2	many	-	CASSLRRGNGYTF	TGTGCCAGCAGTTTAAGGCGGGGGAATGGCTACACCTTC
TRBV5-1	TRBJ2-3	few	-	CASSAWTPPTDTQYF	TGCGCCAGCAGCGCCTGGACACCTCCCACAGATACGCAGTATTTT
TRBV29-1	TRBJ2-2	-	-	CSSLRGTGELFF	TGCAGCTCCCTCAGGGGCACCGGGGAGCTGTTTTTT
TRBV18	TRBJ2-1	few	TRBD2	CASSLTSGYSYNEQFF	TGTGCCAGCTCTCTGACTAGCGGCTACTCCTACAATGAGCAGTTCTTC
TRBV4-2	TRBJ2-3	-	TRBD2	CASSLAGGPLDTQYF	TGTGCCAGCAGCCTAGCGGGGGGGCCATTAGATACGCAGTATTTT
TRBV28	TRBJ1-5	many	-	CASSLSSMGNQPQHF	TGTGCCAGCAGTTTATCAAGTATGGGCAATCAGCCCCAGCATTTT
TRBV20-1	TRBJ2-1	-	-	CSARVKVGLRQLDLTYSYNEQFF	TGCAGTGCTAGAGTGAAAGTCGGATTGAGACAGCTAGACCTCACCTATTCCTACAATGAGCAGTTCTTC
TRBV12-3/TRBV12-4	TRBJ2-5	-	-	CASSLWRGTNQETQYF	TGTGCCAGCAGTTTGTGGAGGGGCACCAACCAAGAGACCCAGTACTTC
TRBV6-1	TRBJ2-2	many	-	CASSPRLPNTGELFF	TGTGCCAGCAGTCCCCGTTTACCCAACACCGGGGAGCTGTTTTTT
TRBV7-2	TRBJ2-1	few	-	CASSPQVYTYNEQFF	TGTGCCAGCAGCCCACAGGTTTACACCTACAATGAGCAGTTCTTC
TRBV11-2	TRBJ2-7	-	TRBD2	CASSLGGRLAGGPGEQYF	TGTGCCAGCAGCTTAGGAGGGAGACTAGCGGGAGGGCCGGGGGAGCAGTACTTC
TRBV7-2	TRBJ1-3	many	TRBD1	CASSLRGQINTIYF	TGTGCCAGCAGCCTACGGGGACAGATCAACACCATATATTTT
TRBV29-1	TRBJ2-7	many	-	CSVESTQVFGEQYF	TGCAGCGTTGAAAGTACACAGGTATTCGGCGAGCAGTACTTC
TRBV20-1	TRBJ1-5	-	-	CSAEGRAGHSNQPQHF	TGCAGTGCTGAGGGGAGGGCAGGGCATAGCAATCAGCCCCAGCATTTT
TRBV5-1	TRBJ2-3	few	-	CASSLHRTDTQYF	TGCGCCAGCAGCTTGCACAGAACAGATACGCAGTATTTT
TRBV5-6	TRBJ1-2	few	-	CASSLGRQNGYTF	TGTGCCAGCAGCTTGGGGAGACAGAATGGCTACACCTTC
TRBV4-1	TRBJ2-7	-	TRBD2	CASSQTLALDSYEQYF	TGCGCCAGCAGCCAAACACTAGCGCTGGACTCCTACGAGCAGTACTTC
TRBV5-1	TRBJ1-2	many	TRBD1	CASSARDSNYGYTF	TGCGCCAGCAGCGCCCGGGACAGTAACTATGGCTACACCTTC
TRBV28	TRBJ1-4	-	-	CASSFPSTNEKLFF	TGTGCCAGCAGTTTTCCCTCAACTAATGAAAAACTGTTTTTT
TRBV7-2	TRBJ1-6	few	-	CASSLWENSPLHF	TGTGCCAGCAGCTTATGGGAGAATTCACCCCTCCACTTT
TRBV12-3/TRBV12-4	TRBJ2-5	few	TRBD2	CASSLRAGTQETQYF	TGTGCCAGCAGTTTAAGAGCGGGAACACAAGAGACCCAGTACTTC
TRBV10-3	TRBJ2-7	-	-	CAISDSRRTYEQYF	TGTGCCATCAGTGATAGCAGGCGCACCTACGAGCAGTACTTC